These 14 T cell receptor beta chains came from one sample sequenced in a study of control samples from healthy donors and cancer patients. Repertoires were generated with immunoSEQ multiplex PCR, while TCRdb's copy carries only in-frame clones and drops some. The table has approximately 90,000 clones, approximately 86% seen once. Sample: blood. Receptors originate from a man aged 30 to 39 in good health.

V gene TRBV6-6 combines with J gene TRBJ1-5, with 7 nucleotides matching TRBD1. The germline CDR1 and CDR2 sequences are MNHNY and SVGAGI (reference sequence). After removal of 6 bases from V and 0 bases from J, the junction contained 8 bases not matched to a gene. This CDR3 region has 16 residues. The CDR3 coding sequence is TGTGCCAGCAGCAGGGAGACAGGGCATAGCAATCAGCCCCAGCATTTT. The encoded protein is CASSRETGHSNQPQHF.

This chain connects TRBV7-9 to TRBJ1-1; no clear D gene. The germline V gene has CDR1 SEHNR and CDR2 FQNEAQ (reference sequence). The CDR3 extends over 13 amino acids. V shed 1 base and J shed 1 base, with 4 bases lying between them. The CDR3 DNA reads TGTGCCAGCAGCTTAGTAGGGAACACTGAAGCTTTCTTT. It specifies CASSLVGNTEAFF.

The chain carries TRBV5-1 and TRBJ2-2, with no clear D. The CDR3 is 15 amino acids. The germline CDR1 and CDR2 sequences are SGHRS and YFSETQ. Trimming shortened V by 0 bases and J by 0 bases, and 6 bases separated the two germline ends. The CDR3 here is CASSLALTNTGELFF. The CDR3, as DNA: TGCGCCAGCAGCTTGGCACTAACGAACACCGGGGAGCTGTTTTTT.

V and J are TRBV27 and TRBJ2-1, with 7 bases matching TRBD1. The CDR3 spans 16 residues. Germline V CDR1 and CDR2: MNHEY, SMNVEV (reference sequence). The J segment lost 0 bases and the V segment lost 2 bases, leaving 4 bases of the junction unmatched. CDR3 sequence reads: CASSLDRAPSYNEQFF. CDR3 DNA: TGTGCCAGCAGTTTAGACAGGGCCCCCTCCTACAATGAGCAGTTCTTC.

The rearrangement links TRBV5-1 to TRBJ2-7, with TRBD1 matching 8 bases. Losses at the gene ends were 7 bases for V and 3 bases for J; bases not matched to a gene: 9. Germline V gives CDR1 SGHRS, CDR2 YFSETQ. This CDR3 is built from 14 residues. CDR3 nucleotides: TGCGCCAGCTCATATTCGGGGACAGGCTACGAGCAGTACTTC. Amino acid sequence: CASSYSGTGYEQYF.

The chain couples TRBV30 to TRBJ1-3; no clear D. The germline V gene encodes CDR1 GTSNPN and CDR2 SVGIG (reference sequence). This CDR3 comprises 14 residues. The germline V and J ends were trimmed by 0 bases and 0 bases, with 6 bases remaining between them. The CDR3 loop reads CAWSVPYSGNTIYF. As DNA, the CDR3 is TGTGCCTGGAGTGTACCGTACTCTGGAAACACCATATATTTT.

This clone came up once. This chain connects TRBV15 to TRBJ2-2; D possibly corresponds to TRBD2 (6 bases). Germline V lookup: CDR1 LNHNV, CDR2 YYDKDF (reference sequence). The CDR3 sequence is 16 residues long. The germline V and J ends were trimmed by 3 bases and 6 bases, with 17 bases remaining between them. CDR3 sequence (DNA): TGTGCCACCAGCAGTGCCGGGGGTCTATGGTCCGGGGAGCTGTTTTTT. This gives the protein CATSSAGGLWSGELFF. The full variable domain, rest sourced from reference TRBV15 and TRBJ2-2, is DAMVIQNPRYQVTQFGKPVTLSCSQTLNHNVMYWYQQKSSQAPKLLFHYYDKDFNNEADTPDNFQSRRPNTSFCFLDIRSPGLGDTAMYLCATSSAGGLWSGELFFGEGSRLTVL.

In this sample, this clone turned up a few times. This chain links TRBV3-1 (or the pseudogene TRBV3-2) with TRBJ1-6, with 7 bases aligning to TRBD1. Germline lookup yields CDR1 LGHDT and CDR2 YNNKEL (reference sequence). The trim removed 0 bases at V and 6 bases at J, leaving 5 bases unmatched. This CDR3 spans 16 amino acids. The CDR3 region has the DNA TGTGCCAGCAGCCAAGATTGGCAGGGGGTTAATTCACCCCTCCACTTT. It translates to CASSQDWQGVNSPLHF.

The V gene is TRBV5-1, the J gene TRBJ1-2; no clear D gene. V lost 0 bases to trimming and J lost 5 bases, with 11 bases between them. CDR3 length: 14 amino acids. Germline CDR1 and CDR2: SGHRS and YFSETQ. Here the CDR3 reads CASSLDSESYGYTF. CDR3 nucleotide sequence: TGCGCCAGCAGCTTGGACAGTGAATCATATGGCTACACCTTC.

In this sample, this clone turned up once. The V call is TRBV15, the J call TRBJ2-2, with a possible D match to TRBD1 (6 bases). CDR1 and CDR2 (germline): LNHNV, YYDKDF (reference sequence). The CDR3 loop spans 15 amino acids. V lost 1 base to trimming and J lost 1 base, with 7 bases between them. The CDR3 loop reads CATSRGGQNTGELFF. The CDR3 DNA reads TGTGCCACCAGCAGAGGGGGACAGAACACCGGGGAGCTGTTTTTT.

The genes are TRBV19 and TRBJ1-1, with D perhaps matching TRBD1 (5 bases). The CDR3 has 14 residues. Trimming shortened V by 5 bases and J by 0 bases, and 10 bases separated the two germline ends. Per the germline V gene, CDR1 is LNHDA and CDR2 is SQIVND (reference sequence). The DNA for the CDR3 is TGTGCCAGTAGTGCGACAGCCATGAACACTGAAGCTTTCTTT. Translating gives CASSATAMNTEAFF.

This chain links TRBV18 with TRBJ2-2; D is undetermined. V lost 3 bases to trimming and J lost 3 bases, with 2 bases between them. The germline gives CDR1 KGHSH, CDR2 LQKENI. CDR3 size: 12 residues. Written as DNA, the CDR3 is TGTGCCAGCTCACCCGACACCGGGGAGCTGTTTTTT. Amino acid sequence: CASSPDTGELFF.

This clone has a single count. The chain carries TRBV11-1 and TRBJ1-3; weak D call: TRBD1 (5 bases). The CDR3 runs to 12 residues. Germline assignment: CDR1 SGHAT and CDR2 FQDESV (reference sequence). Trimming removed 2 bases at V and 7 bases at J, with 6 bases between. The CDR3 here is CASSLRGNTIYF. As DNA, the CDR3 is TGTGCCAGCAGCTTACGGGGCAACACCATATATTTT.

The chain joins TRBV27 to TRBJ2-3, with D uncertain. Germline V CDR1 and CDR2: MNHEY, SMNVEV (reference sequence). V was clipped by 4 bases and J by 2 bases, with 13 bases between them. This CDR3 contains 15 residues. CDR3 nucleotide sequence: TGTGCCAGCAGTTCTACTGGATTCTCCACAGATACGCAGTATTTT. It codes for CASSSTGFSTDTQYF.